A selection of T cell receptor beta chains follows, all from one sample in a study of response to subunit inactivated influenza vaccine. TCRdb analysed the RT-PCR reads with MiXCR anew, one entry per CDR3 protein. The sample lists about 830,000 distinct CDR3 sequences; approximately 17% were seen once. The material sequenced was PBMCs from blood, taken around 5 days after vaccination. These receptors originate from a man aged 45-60 years who received an inactivated influenza vaccine. CDR3s include the opening cysteine and the closing phenylalanine or tryptophan. The D gene is left open where the match is weak. Only part of the rows carry a size: once, few, many, or a class if the clone is expanded.

v_call	clone_size	d_call	j_call	cdr3_nt	cdr3_aa
TRBV20-1	.	TRBD1	TRBJ1-1	TGCAGTGCTTACCGAATTGACAGGGGTGAAGCTTTCTTT	CSAYRIDRGEAFF
TRBV20-1	.	TRBD1	TRBJ2-2	TGCAGTGCTTCCTGGACAGGGCGGACCGGGGAGCTGTTTTTT	CSASWTGRTGELFF
TRBV28	.	.	TRBJ2-7	TGTGCCAGCAGTTTATTTCCGAAGAAGGGGAGAGAGCAGTACTTC	CASSLFPKKGREQYF
TRBV7-2	many	.	TRBJ1-5	TGTGCCAGCAGCCCCTTGGCGTTGCTGGAACAGCCCCAGCATTTT	CASSPLALLEQPQHF
TRBV12-3/TRBV12-4	many	.	TRBJ1-2	TGTGCCAGCAGTTTAGGAAGGGGTGATGGCTACACCTTC	CASSLGRGDGYTF
TRBV20-1	.	TRBD2	TRBJ2-3	TGCAGTGCTCCTACGAGACTAGCGGGTACAGATACGCAGTATTTT	CSAPTRLAGTDTQYF
TRBV12-3/TRBV12-4	.	.	TRBJ2-1	TGTGCCAGCAGTTTGGAGTTACCAGGGAATGAGCAGTTCTTC	CASSLELPGNEQFF
TRBV6-1	.	.	TRBJ2-6	TGTGCCAGCACCCAGGATTTTGGGGCCAACGTCCTGACTTTC	CASTQDFGANVLTF
TRBV12-3/TRBV12-4	few	TRBD2	TRBJ2-7	TGTGCCAGCAGTTTATGGGAGGGCACCTACGAGCAGTACTTC	CASSLWEGTYEQYF
TRBV20-1	.	TRBD2	TRBJ2-1	TGCAGTGCTAGAGGGTTAGCGGGAGGGTCGGAGCAGTTCTTC	CSARGLAGGSEQFF
TRBV4-2	.	.	TRBJ2-7	TGTGCCAGCAGCCAAGGCGTGGGCAGGGACTCCTACGAGCAGTACTTC	CASSQGVGRDSYEQYF
TRBV6-2/TRBV6-3	few	.	TRBJ1-6	TGTGCCAGCAGCACGGGGGACTCACCCCTCCACTTT	CASSTGDSPLHF
TRBV5-1	once	.	TRBJ2-1	TGCGCCAGCAGCTTGACAGGGACTAAGGGGAGTGAGCAGTTCTTC	CASSLTGTKGSEQFF
TRBV29-1	.	TRBD2	TRBJ2-3	TGCAGCGTTGCCCGAGGGACTAGCGGTAGCACAGATACGCAGTATTTT	CSVARGTSGSTDTQYF
TRBV4-1	few	.	TRBJ2-4	TGCGCCAGCAGCCAAGTAGGACTTAACATTCAGTACTTC	CASSQVGLNIQYF
TRBV6-1	few	.	TRBJ1-5	TGTGCCAGCAGTGAGGGGGTTCAGCCCCAGCATTTT	CASSEGVQPQHF
TRBV10-1	few	.	TRBJ2-3	TGCGCCAGCAGTGAGTCCCAGAGCACAGATACGCAGTATTTT	CASSESQSTDTQYF
TRBV4-3	few	.	TRBJ1-1	TGCGCCAGCAGCCAAGTAGAAGGGGTGACAGTTGAAGCTTTCTTT	CASSQVEGVTVEAFF
TRBV7-8	.	.	TRBJ2-4	TGTGCCAGCAGCTTGGGTAGTCCCATAGCCAAAAACATTCAGTACTTC	CASSLGSPIAKNIQYF
TRBV4-2	few	.	TRBJ1-5	TGTGCCAGCAGCCCAGAGACCAATCAGCCCCAGCATTTT	CASSPETNQPQHF
TRBV5-5	few	.	TRBJ2-1	TGTGCCAGTGGGTGGGTTCCTGAGCAGTTCTTC	CASGWVPEQFF
TRBV2	few	TRBD2	TRBJ2-1	TGTGCCAGCAGCCCGGGACTAGCGATTACCTACAATGAGCAGTTCTTC	CASSPGLAITYNEQFF
TRBV12-3/TRBV12-4	few	TRBD2	TRBJ2-7	TGTGCCAGCAGAAATAGCGGGTCCCACGAGCAGTACTTC	CASRNSGSHEQYF
TRBV20-1	few	.	TRBJ1-4	TGCAGTGTTCCCACAGGGTCTAATGAAAAACTGTTTTTT	CSVPTGSNEKLFF
TRBV7-8	.	.	TRBJ1-2	TGTGCCAGCAGCTTTGAACAGGCTCCCTCCCCCTATGGCTACACCTTC	CASSFEQAPSPYGYTF
TRBV5-1	.	.	TRBJ2-3	TGCGCCAGCAGCCTCTTCCCAACCACCGATACGCAGTATTTT	CASSLFPTTDTQYF
TRBV4-3	.	TRBD1	TRBJ2-5	TGCGCCAGCAGCCAAGATCCGGCAGGGGGCTGGGAGACCCAGTACTTC	CASSQDPAGGWETQYF
TRBV3-1	.	TRBD2	TRBJ2-1	TGTGCCAGCAACCTTCGCGGGAGGGCCTACAATGAGCAGTTCTTC	CASNLRGRAYNEQFF
TRBV4-3	.	TRBD2	TRBJ2-1	TGCGCCAGCAGCCAAGATCGCAATAGCGGGACCCCCCGAGAGCAGTTCTTC	CASSQDRNSGTPREQFF
TRBV28	many	.	TRBJ2-2	TGTGCCAGCAGCCGTACCGGGGAGCTGTTTTTT	CASSRTGELFF
TRBV15	few	TRBD2	TRBJ2-3	TGTGCCACCAGCAAAGGGAATTCGGGAGCGGGGGGCCGGGCAGATACGCAGTATTTT	CATSKGNSGAGGRADTQYF
TRBV7-9	.	.	TRBJ2-3	TGTGCCAGCAGCTTAACCCGGGGCACTCACACAGATACGCAGTATTTT	CASSLTRGTHTDTQYF
TRBV12-3/TRBV12-4	many	.	TRBJ2-5	TGTGCCAGTCAGGGGTTACCATGGGAGACCCAGTACTTC	CASQGLPWETQYF
TRBV20-1	many	TRBD2	TRBJ2-7	TGCAGTGCCATAGAGACTAGCGGGCTTTACGAGCAGTACTTC	CSAIETSGLYEQYF
TRBV5-1	.	TRBD1	TRBJ2-2	TGCGCCAGCAGCTTGCCGGGACAGGGGCTGTTTTTT	CASSLPGQGLFF
TRBV25-1	.	.	TRBJ1-1	TGTGCCAGCAGTCATCGGGGGGTTTCGGACACTGAAGCTTTCTTT	CASSHRGVSDTEAFF
TRBV24-1	.	TRBD1	TRBJ2-2	TGTGCCACCAGTGATGTTACGGGACAGGGGCCTTCTTCGGGGGAGCTGTTTTTT	CATSDVTGQGPSSGELFF
TRBV20-1	few	.	TRBJ1-2	TGCAGTGCTATCCCCGGGGGGGGGTACTATGGCTACACCTTC	CSAIPGGGYYGYTF
TRBV6-1	.	TRBD1	TRBJ2-1	TGTGCCAGCAGTGAGGGACAGGGCCCCTACAATGAGCAGTTCTTC	CASSEGQGPYNEQFF
TRBV20-1	.	TRBD1	TRBJ2-7	TGCAGTGCTAGAGATATCGGGACAGGGGGAGGGTACGAGCAGTACTTC	CSARDIGTGGGYEQYF
TRBV24-1	.	TRBD1	TRBJ2-6	TGTGCCACCAGTGATTTCAGGGGGCAAAGCTCTGGGGCCAACGTCCTGACTTTC	CATSDFRGQSSGANVLTF
TRBV29-1	few	TRBD1	TRBJ1-1	TGCAGCGGGAGGGGGCGCACTGAAGCTTTCTTT	CSGRGRTEAFF
TRBV29-1	many	TRBD2	TRBJ2-1	TGCAGCGTTGGTATTGGGACTAGCGGGGGGAATGAGCAGTTCTTC	CSVGIGTSGGNEQFF
TRBV7-9	few	TRBD2	TRBJ2-1	TGTGCCAGCAGCTTACCGACTAGCGGATACAATGAGCAGTTCTTC	CASSLPTSGYNEQFF
TRBV4-1	.	.	TRBJ1-1	TGCGCCAGCAGTCAGACACTGAACACTGAAGCTTTCTTT	CASSQTLNTEAFF
TRBV28	few	.	TRBJ1-2	TGTGCCAGCAGTTTAGACGTTAGTTATGGCTACACCTTC	CASSLDVSYGYTF
TRBV27	once	.	TRBJ2-5	TGTGCCAGCAGTTCTTCCATGGACAGTGGGGAGACCCAGTACTTC	CASSSSMDSGETQYF
TRBV18	many	.	TRBJ1-1	TGTGCCAGCTCACCAGGCAGGAACACTGAAGCTTTCTTT	CASSPGRNTEAFF
TRBV7-3	few	.	TRBJ2-7	TGTGCCAGCAGCTTAAACGAGGGAAACGAGCAGTACTTC	CASSLNEGNEQYF
TRBV5-1	.	TRBD1	TRBJ2-2	TGCGCCATCAGCTCCTGGACAGGGCTCACCGGGGAGCTGTTTTTT	CAISSWTGLTGELFF
TRBV12-3/TRBV12-4	.	TRBD2	TRBJ2-5	TGTGCCAGCAGTTTTAGCGGGAGTCGCGAGACCCAGTACTTC	CASSFSGSRETQYF
TRBV20-1	few	TRBD1	TRBJ2-7	TGCAGTGCTAGACGTTGGGGGACAGGACCCGAGCAGTACTTC	CSARRWGTGPEQYF
TRBV19	few	TRBD1	TRBJ1-2	TGTGCCAGTAGTTCGGGACAGGGTTGGTATGGCTACACCTTC	CASSSGQGWYGYTF
TRBV5-1	.	.	TRBJ1-1	TGCGCCAGCAGCTTGGCTTTAGGGGCCGCTGAAGCTTTCTTT	CASSLALGAAEAFF